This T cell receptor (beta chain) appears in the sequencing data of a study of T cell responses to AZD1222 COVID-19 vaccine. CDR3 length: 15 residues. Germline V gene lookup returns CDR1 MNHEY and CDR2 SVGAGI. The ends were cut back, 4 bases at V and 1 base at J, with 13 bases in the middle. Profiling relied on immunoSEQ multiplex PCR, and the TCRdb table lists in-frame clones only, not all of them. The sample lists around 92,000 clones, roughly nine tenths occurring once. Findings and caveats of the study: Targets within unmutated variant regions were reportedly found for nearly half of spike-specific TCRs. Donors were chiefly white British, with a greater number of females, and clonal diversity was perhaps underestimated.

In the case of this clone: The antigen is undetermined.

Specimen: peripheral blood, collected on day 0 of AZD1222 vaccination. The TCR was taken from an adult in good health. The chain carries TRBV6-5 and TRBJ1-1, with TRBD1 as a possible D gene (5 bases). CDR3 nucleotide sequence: TGTGCCAGCAGTTCGTTTGGGAGGGGGAACACTGAAGCTTTCTTT. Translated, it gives CASSSFGRGNTEAFF.